This is a list of T cell receptor beta chains from one sample in a study of blood T cell repertoires in COVID-19. This table comes from immunoSEQ multiplex PCR, and its TCRdb copy is limited to in-frame clones, with some not included. The top ten clones hold over 15% of a sample with some 180,000 clones, 70% to 85% of them seen once. Sample: PBMCs or T cells enriched from blood (not recorded which). The receptors here all came from a woman in her seventies in a cohort exposed to, infected with or recovered from COVID-19 (not recorded which). Both conserved end residues are part of each CDR3. The order of the fields is V gene, clone size, D gene, J gene, CDR3 DNA, CDR3 protein. A D gene is named only where the DNA matches it firmly. Only part of the rows carry a size: once, few, many, or a class if the clone is expanded.

V: TRBV3-1/TRBV3-2; size: -; D: -; J: TRBJ2-5; DNA: TGTGCCAGCAGCCAAGAAGGTTGGGAGGAGACCCAGTACTTC; CDR3: CASSQEGWEETQYF
V: TRBV15; size: -; D: -; J: TRBJ2-1; DNA: TGTGCCACCAGCAGAGCAGCAGGGCCCGCCGCCGGTGAGCAGTTCTTC; CDR3: CATSRAAGPAAGEQFF
V: TRBV3-1/TRBV3-2; size: once; D: -; J: TRBJ2-3; DNA: TGTGCCAGCAGCCAAGCCAGCGGAAATACGCAGTATTTT; CDR3: CASSQASGNTQYF
V: TRBV18; size: -; D: -; J: TRBJ2-5; DNA: TGTGCCAGCTCACCTCAAAGCTCCTTAGCCGTGGTGCAGACCCAGTACTTC; CDR3: CASSPQSSLAVVQTQYF
V: TRBV6-2/TRBV6-3; size: -; D: TRBD2; J: TRBJ2-7; DNA: TGTGCCAGCAGTCGTCCGAGGGGACTAGCGGGAGGCGAGCAGTACTTC; CDR3: CASSRPRGLAGGEQYF
V: TRBV11-2; size: -; D: -; J: TRBJ1-2; DNA: TGTGCCAGCAGCTTAGACGGGTATGGCTACACCTTC; CDR3: CASSLDGYGYTF
V: TRBV27; size: -; D: TRBD1; J: TRBJ1-6; DNA: TGTGCCAGCAGGCCGGGACAGACGAATGATTCACCCCTCCACTTT; CDR3: CASRPGQTNDSPLHF
V: TRBV5-1; size: -; D: TRBD2; J: TRBJ2-7; DNA: TGCGCCAGCAGCTTGGTAGGGGCGGGAGGAGGACGGGACTCCTACGAGCAGTACTTC; CDR3: CASSLVGAGGGRDSYEQYF
V: TRBV7-9; size: -; D: -; J: TRBJ1-3; DNA: TGTGCCAGCAGCTTAACATTCCCATTCTCTGGAAACACCATATATTTT; CDR3: CASSLTFPFSGNTIYF
V: TRBV7-2; size: -; D: -; J: TRBJ2-6; DNA: TGTGCCAGCAGCTTATCCGGACAAGGCAGCTCTGGGGCCAACGTCCTGACTTTC; CDR3: CASSLSGQGSSGANVLTF
V: TRBV6-5; size: -; D: TRBD1; J: TRBJ1-1; DNA: TGTGCCAGCAGTCCACTAAGGGGGCGAGGGACTTTCTTT; CDR3: CASSPLRGRGTFF
V: TRBV12-3/TRBV12-4; size: -; D: -; J: TRBJ2-7; DNA: TGTGCCAGCAGTACAGAGCAGGACTACGAGCAGTACTTC; CDR3: CASSTEQDYEQYF
V: TRBV9; size: -; D: TRBD2; J: TRBJ2-1; DNA: TGTGCCAGCAGCGTAGTCCCGACTAGCGCCTACAATGAGCAGTTCTTC; CDR3: CASSVVPTSAYNEQFF
V: TRBV4-3; size: -; D: -; J: TRBJ2-5; DNA: TGCGCCAGCAGCCATCTCCCCAGGGCAGATCCGTACCAAGAGACCCAGTACTTC; CDR3: CASSHLPRADPYQETQYF
V: TRBV6-1; size: once; D: -; J: TRBJ1-6; DNA: TGTGCCAGCAGTGCCCTGACAGAAGCACTCCCAAATTCACCCCTCCACTTT; CDR3: CASSALTEALPNSPLHF
V: TRBV7-2; size: -; D: TRBD2; J: TRBJ2-4; DNA: TGTGCCAGCAGCTCCTGGCGGGGGACTAGCGGGAGATATGGAAACATTCAGTACTTC; CDR3: CASSSWRGTSGRYGNIQYF
V: TRBV4-1; size: -; D: TRBD2; J: TRBJ2-7; DNA: TGCGCCAGCAGCCAAGGTGGGACTAGCGGCTACGAGCAGTACTTC; CDR3: CASSQGGTSGYEQYF
V: TRBV11-3; size: -; D: TRBD2; J: TRBJ2-2; DNA: TGTGCCAGCTCCGGACTAGCGGGAACTGGCGTCGGGGAGCTGTTTTTT; CDR3: CASSGLAGTGVGELFF
V: TRBV18; size: -; D: TRBD2; J: TRBJ2-1; DNA: TGTGCCAGCTCACCATTCATTAGCGGGAGGGCCCCTCACGAGCAGTTCTTC; CDR3: CASSPFISGRAPHEQFF
V: TRBV3-1/TRBV3-2; size: -; D: TRBD1; J: TRBJ1-1; DNA: TGTGCCAGCAGCCAAGGTGGACAGGGGGCGGAAGCTTTCTTT; CDR3: CASSQGGQGAEAFF
V: TRBV6-2/TRBV6-3; size: -; D: -; J: TRBJ2-3; DNA: TGTGCCAGCAGTTACTCGACCAAGGCGGGTGAATTAGGAGTCGGGATAGATACGCAGTATTTT; CDR3: CASSYSTKAGELGVGIDTQYF
V: TRBV24-1; size: few; D: TRBD2; J: TRBJ2-1; DNA: TGTGCCACCAGTGATTTCAAAACTAGCGGGCGTGGAAATGAGCAGTTCTTC; CDR3: CATSDFKTSGRGNEQFF
V: TRBV5-4; size: -; D: TRBD2; J: TRBJ2-7; DNA: TGTGCCAGCAGCTTGGGGCTAGCGGGAGCCGAGCAGTACTTC; CDR3: CASSLGLAGAEQYF
V: TRBV18; size: -; D: TRBD1; J: TRBJ2-5; DNA: TGTGCCAGCTCACCCCTGACAGGGCAAGAGACCCAGTACTTC; CDR3: CASSPLTGQETQYF
V: TRBV5-8; size: -; D: TRBD2; J: TRBJ2-1; DNA: TGTGCCAGCAGCCTCCTCGGGACTAGCGGGAGGGGGGGCAATGAGCAGTTCTTC; CDR3: CASSLLGTSGRGGNEQFF
V: TRBV7-9; size: -; D: TRBD1; J: TRBJ2-2; DNA: TGTGCCAGCCAACCATACCCCGGACAGGGGAACACCGGGGAGCTGTTTTTT; CDR3: CASQPYPGQGNTGELFF
V: TRBV5-6; size: -; D: TRBD1; J: TRBJ1-5; DNA: TGTGCCAGCAGCTTTGGGGGACAGTCAGGGCAGCCCCAGCATTTT; CDR3: CASSFGGQSGQPQHF
V: TRBV6-2/TRBV6-3; size: -; D: -; J: TRBJ1-1; DNA: TGTGCCAGCAGCCCACTTGGGGCAGGGTACGCTGAAGCTTTCTTT; CDR3: CASSPLGAGYAEAFF
V: TRBV7-9; size: -; D: -; J: TRBJ1-5; DNA: TGTGCCAGCAGCCTAGGACCGGGGTTCAATCAGCCCCAGCATTTT; CDR3: CASSLGPGFNQPQHF
V: TRBV25-1; size: few; D: -; J: TRBJ1-1; DNA: TGTGCCAGCAGTGATCTCGGAGGTGCGGCTTTCTTT; CDR3: CASSDLGGAAFF
V: TRBV2; size: -; D: -; J: TRBJ2-3; DNA: TGTGCCAGCAGTCATCACAGGACCCTACCGGAAGATACGCAGTATTTT; CDR3: CASSHHRTLPEDTQYF
V: TRBV11-1; size: -; D: -; J: TRBJ2-3; DNA: TGTGCCAGCAGCTTAGGAGCCTACAGGGTCACAGATACGCAGTATTTT; CDR3: CASSLGAYRVTDTQYF
V: TRBV28; size: -; D: TRBD1; J: TRBJ1-1; DNA: TGTGCCAGCAGTACGCCCGGGACAGGGGACACTGAAGCTTTCTTT; CDR3: CASSTPGTGDTEAFF
V: TRBV9; size: -; D: TRBD2; J: TRBJ2-1; DNA: TGTGCCAGCAGCGTACGAGGGCCGACTAGCGGGAGAGAAAATGAGCAGTTCTTC; CDR3: CASSVRGPTSGRENEQFF
V: TRBV18; size: -; D: -; J: TRBJ1-1; DNA: TGTGCCAGCTCCCTAACAGGGTTGCCTGGGGTCACTGAAGCTTTCTTT; CDR3: CASSLTGLPGVTEAFF
V: TRBV10-2; size: -; D: -; J: TRBJ1-2; DNA: TGCGCCAGCAGTGAATGGCAGAACTATGGCTACACCTTC; CDR3: CASSEWQNYGYTF
V: TRBV19; size: -; D: TRBD1; J: TRBJ1-5; DNA: TGTGCCAGTAGTATAGTAAGAGGGGGCGGTGGCAATCAGCCCCAGCATTTT; CDR3: CASSIVRGGGGNQPQHF